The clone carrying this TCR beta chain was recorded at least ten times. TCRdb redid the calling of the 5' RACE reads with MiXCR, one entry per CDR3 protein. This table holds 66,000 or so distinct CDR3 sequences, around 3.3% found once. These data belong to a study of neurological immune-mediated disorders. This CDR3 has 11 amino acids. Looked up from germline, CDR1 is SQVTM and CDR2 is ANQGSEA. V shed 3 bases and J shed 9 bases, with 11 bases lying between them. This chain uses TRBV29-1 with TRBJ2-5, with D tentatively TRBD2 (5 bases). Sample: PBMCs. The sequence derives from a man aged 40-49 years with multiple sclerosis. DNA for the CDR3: TGCAGCGTTGAGGAGGTGATTGCCCAGTACTTC. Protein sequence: CSVEEVIAQYF.